A single sample gave rise to the 9 T cell receptor beta chains below, sequenced in a study of T cells in Graves' hyperthyroidism and ophthalmopathy. Amplified regions were TCR beta CDR3 sequences from RNA transcripts. Primed by the HTBI set, a first-round RT-PCR was run on the TCR CDR3. MiXCR, applied by TCRdb to the multiplex PCR reads, yields one record per CDR3 protein. Found here are 370,000 or so distinct CDR3 sequences, about 13% of them singletons; the top ten hold 20% to 25%. The sample was blood. These receptors came from a man aged 30 to 39 with Graves' hyperthyroidism that later progressed to Graves' ophthalmopathy.

This chain connects TRBV20-1 to TRBJ2-3; D is possibly TRBD1 (7 bases). This CDR3 has 13 residues. The germline V and J ends were trimmed by 7 bases and 3 bases, with 14 bases remaining between them. CDR1 and CDR2 from the germline V gene are DFQATT and SNEGSKA (reference sequence). CDR3 amino acids: CSVEGAITDTQYF. In DNA form, the CDR3 reads TGCAGTGTGGAGGGGGCCATAACAGATACGCAGTATTTT.

This clonotype showed up just a few times. V usage is TRBV18 and J usage is TRBJ2-6; no firm D call. Germline loops: CDR1 KGHSH, CDR2 LQKENI. Trimming shortened V by 4 bases and J by 0 bases, and 4 bases separated the two germline ends. CDR3 length: 14 amino acids. The CDR3 coding sequence is TGTGCCAGCTCACAGGGCTCTGGGGCCAACGTCCTGACTTTC. This sequence encodes CASSQGSGANVLTF.

This chain joins TRBV19 and TRBJ2-3; no reliable D call. This CDR3 spans 11 amino acids. The V end lost 3 bases, the J end lost 3 bases, and 1 base lay between the germline ends. Germline CDR1 is LNHDA and CDR2 is SQIVND (reference sequence). Written as DNA, the CDR3 is TGTGCCAGTAGTATGACAGATACGCAGTATTTT. Its protein is CASSMTDTQYF.

This clonotype has ten or more counts. V usage is TRBV5-1 and J usage is TRBJ2-1, with TRBD1 as a possible D gene (5 bases). Per germline, CDR1 SGHRS and CDR2 YFSETQ. The V end lost 0 bases, the J end lost 5 bases, and 15 bases lay between the germline ends. This CDR3 is 16 amino acids long. CDR3 in amino acids: CASSLGGGRDDNEQFF. The CDR3 region has the DNA TGCGCCAGCAGCTTGGGGGGCGGAAGGGATGACAATGAGCAGTTCTTC.

There are a few counts of this clonotype. The chain combines TRBV6-1 with TRBJ1-2; the D is unclear. This CDR3 spans 13 amino acids. CDR1 is MNHNS and CDR2 is SASEGT in the germline V gene. Trimming removed 3 bases at V and 3 bases at J, with 8 bases between. The CDR3 nucleotides read TGTGCCAGCAGTGAGGGCAGAGACTATGGCTACACCTTC. Amino acid sequence: CASSEGRDYGYTF.

This clonotype appeared a few times. J is TRBJ2-3 and V is TRBV12-3 or TRBV12-4; 10 bases align to TRBD2. Trimming removed 4 bases from V and 6 bases from J; junction bases left unmatched: 10. The CDR3 runs 16 residues. The DNA of the CDR3 is TGTGCCAGCAGTTCGTTAGCGGGGGGCGGTTTGGATACGCAGTATTTT. It codes for CASSSLAGGGLDTQYF.

This clonotype was detected a few times. This chain joins TRBV25-1 and TRBJ1-1, with 9 bases that match TRBD1. CDR1 MGHDK and CDR2 SYGVNS come from the germline V gene. CDR3 length: 12 residues. Trimming cost V 8 bases and J 10 bases; bases outside gene matches: 8. CDR3 nucleotides: TGTGCCAGCGATATAGGGACAGGGCGAGCTTTCTTT. It encodes CASDIGTGRAFF.

This clonotype occurred many times. This chain uses TRBV15 with TRBJ1-5, with 7 nucleotides matching TRBD1. The CDR3 is 15 residues long. Germline CDR1 LNHNV, CDR2 YYDKDF (reference sequence). Trimming removed 3 bases from V and 2 bases from J; junction bases left unmatched: 4. In DNA form, the CDR3 reads TGTGCCACCAGCAGGGACAGGTATCGCAATCAGCCCCAGCATTTT. Translated, it gives CATSRDRYRNQPQHF.

At least ten counts were recorded for this clonotype. The V call is TRBV7-3, the J call TRBJ2-2; D might be TRBD1 (5 bases). Trimming took off 5 bases at V and 5 bases at J, with 18 bases between the two ends. CDR1 and CDR2 (germline): SGHTA, FQGTGA. There are 16 residues in the CDR3. The CDR3 nucleotides are TGTGCCAGCAGCCGTTCTGTAGGGGCCCAAACCGGGGAGCTGTTTTTT. Protein sequence: CASSRSVGAQTGELFF. Combining the CDR3 with reference TRBV7-3 and TRBJ2-2 gives the whole variable domain GAGVSQTPSNKVTEKGKYVELRCDPISGHTALYWYRQSLGQGPEFLIYFQGTGAADDSGLPNDRFFAVRPEGSVSTLKIQRTERGDSAVYLCASSRSVGAQTGELFFGEGSRLTVL.